This paragraph covers one T cell receptor beta chain sequence. Its antigen is not known. TCRdb fed the 5' RACE reads into MiXCR, producing one record per CDR3 protein. Of around 310,000 distinct CDR3 sequences in the sample, roughly 4.3% were seen once. CDR3 length equals 14 residues. Per the germline V gene, CDR1 is LNHDA and CDR2 is SQIVND (reference sequence). V lost 5 bases, J lost 8 bases, and 7 bases stayed unmatched. The data stem from a study of T cells after yellow fever vaccination. Study-level findings and limits: A limited proportion of clonotypes was detected within both the CD4 and CD8 compartments. Post-booster repertoires contained most primary-vaccination clones again (roughly 96% CD4, about 88% CD8).

The receptor comes from a man aged 18 to 30 who received the YFV17D yellow fever vaccine. Source: PBMCs, taken 5 days after the yellow fever booster vaccination. The V and J genes are TRBV19 and TRBJ2-1, with TRBD2 identical over 9 bases. CDR3 nucleotide sequence: TGTGCCAGTAGTTTAGCGGGAGCTTACTATGAGCAGTTCTTC. Translation: CASSLAGAYYEQFF.